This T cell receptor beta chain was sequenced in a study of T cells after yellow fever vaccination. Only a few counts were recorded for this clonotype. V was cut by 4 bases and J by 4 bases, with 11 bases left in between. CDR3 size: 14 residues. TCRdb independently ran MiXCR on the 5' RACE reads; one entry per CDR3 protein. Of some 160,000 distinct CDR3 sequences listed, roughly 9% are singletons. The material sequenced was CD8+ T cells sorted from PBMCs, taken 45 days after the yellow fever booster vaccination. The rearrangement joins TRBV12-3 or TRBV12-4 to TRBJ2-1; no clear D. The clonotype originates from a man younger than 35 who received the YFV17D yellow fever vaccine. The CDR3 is CASSSLSAYNEQFF. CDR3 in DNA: TGTGCCAGCAGTTCTCTGTCTGCTTACAATGAGCAGTTCTTC.